A selection of T cell receptor beta chains follows, all from one sample in a study of low-dose radiotherapy and immunotherapy resistance in tumors. TCRdb recomputed calls from the reads with MiXCR, one row per CDR3 protein. There are under 40,000 distinct CDR3 sequences in the sample; 45% to 50% occur only once, and around 5.4% lies in the top ten. The input for sequencing was PBMCs, taken after low-dose radiotherapy plus immunotherapy. All receptors derive from a male donor with gallbladder cancer. Both conserved end residues are part of each CDR3. A D gene is named only where the DNA matches it firmly. Rows may omit the clone size; those that give it use once, few, many or a size class.

V gene,D gene,clone size,J gene,CDR3 DNA,CDR3 protein
TRBV20-1,TRBD2,-,TRBJ2-1,TGCAGTGCTAGAGATTGGCGGGAGGGATCCTGCAATGAGCAGTTCTTC,CSARDWREGSCNEQFF
TRBV5-4,TRBD1,many,TRBJ2-5,TGTGCCAGCAGCTGGGACAGGGGGCGCCTGGGGGAGACCCAGTACTTC,CASSWDRGRLGETQYF
TRBV4-2,-,-,TRBJ2-3,TGTGCCAGCAGCCAAGATCTGAGCCGCGCAGGGAAATCCGCTAGCACAGATACGCAGTATTTT,CASSQDLSRAGKSASTDTQYF
TRBV5-1,TRBD2,medium-sized,TRBJ2-1,TGCGCCAGCAGATTTGCATGGACTAGCGGGTCCTACAATGAGCAGTTCTTC,CASRFAWTSGSYNEQFF
TRBV3-1,TRBD2,-,TRBJ2-1,TGTGCCAGCAGCTCACGGCGTAGCGGGAGGGACAATGAGCAGTTCTTC,CASSSRRSGRDNEQFF
TRBV27,-,many,TRBJ1-5,TGTGCCAGCAGTTTAGGGGGAAGCAATCAGCCCCAGCATTTT,CASSLGGSNQPQHF
TRBV21-1,-,few,TRBJ1-1,TGTGCCAGCAGCGGTCGGGAACTAATGAACACTGAAGCTTTCTTT,CASSGRELMNTEAFF
TRBV7-9,-,-,TRBJ1-1,TGTGCCAGCAGTCGGGGGTTTAGAACTGAAGCTTTCTTT,CASSRGFRTEAFF
TRBV5-5,-,-,TRBJ1-1,TGTGCCAGCAGCGCTGCAGGGTTTGAGGTGAACACTGAAGCTTTCTTT,CASSAAGFEVNTEAFF
TRBV5-4,-,-,TRBJ1-1,TGTGCCAGCAGCTCTCAGGTCGGTTTCACTGAAGCTTTCTTT,CASSSQVGFTEAFF
TRBV28,-,many,TRBJ1-1,TGTGCCAGCAGTTTATGGAGGGGGGGGCAGAACACTGAAGCTTTCTTT,CASSLWRGGQNTEAFF
TRBV5-1,-,-,TRBJ2-3,TGCGCCAGCAGCCTCAATGGAGGGGGCACCACAGATACGCAGTATTTT,CASSLNGGGTTDTQYF
TRBV6-1,-,-,TRBJ2-1,TGTGCCAGCAAGCGTGGTATGGGGAATGAGCAGTTCTTC,CASKRGMGNEQFF
TRBV28,TRBD2,-,TRBJ2-1,TGTGCCAGCAGTTTCCCTATGGGGGGCCTAGCGGGAGGGCTTGGGCAGTTCTTC,CASSFPMGGLAGGLGQFF
TRBV4-3,-,-,TRBJ2-5,TGCGCCAGCAGCCACGACAGGCAAGAGACCCAGTACTTC,CASSHDRQETQYF
TRBV9,TRBD2,medium-sized,TRBJ2-7,TGTGCCAGCAGCGTGGGGCGGGGGAAGTACGAGCAGTACTTC,CASSVGRGKYEQYF
TRBV28,-,-,TRBJ2-2,TGTGCCAGCCAAGAGGGGCGAAGGGAGCTGTTTTTT,CASQEGRRELFF
TRBV9,TRBD2,-,TRBJ2-5,TGTGCCAGCAGCGTAAAAGGGACTAGCTGGATGGAGACCCAGTACTTC,CASSVKGTSWMETQYF
TRBV13,TRBD2,-,TRBJ2-3,TGTGCCAGCAGCAAAGGGACTAGCGGGGGGCTGGACGGTACGCAGTATTTT,CASSKGTSGGLDGTQYF
TRBV29-1,-,many,TRBJ2-1,TGCAGCGTTGGCCAGATCAATGAGCAGTTCTTC,CSVGQINEQFF
TRBV7-2,TRBD2,many,TRBJ2-3,TGTGCCAGCAGGGGGGGGTCGTACAGCACAGATACGCAGTATTTT,CASRGGSYSTDTQYF
TRBV5-1,TRBD2,-,TRBJ2-3,TGCGCCAGCAGCCCGGGACTAGCGGGAGAGGCAGATACGCAGTATTTT,CASSPGLAGEADTQYF
TRBV19,-,many,TRBJ2-7,TGTGCCAGTGGAAAACTAGGCAGCTACGAGCAGTACTTC,CASGKLGSYEQYF
TRBV11-2,-,-,TRBJ2-7,TGTGCCAGCAGCCCCCGGGTGACCCGCTACGAGCAGTACTTC,CASSPRVTRYEQYF
TRBV5-1,TRBD2,-,TRBJ2-7,TGCGCCAGCAGCCTCGGGACTAGCGGGAGGGGCGAGCAGTACTTC,CASSLGTSGRGEQYF
TRBV7-2,-,-,TRBJ2-7,TGTGCCAGCAGCTTAGGTGGGGAAACCGAGCAGTACTTC,CASSLGGETEQYF
TRBV10-3,TRBD1,-,TRBJ1-6,TGTGCCACCGAAGCCGAGGCAGGGGGAGGTTCACCCCTCCACTTT,CATEAEAGGGSPLHF
TRBV19,-,-,TRBJ1-1,TGTGCCAGTAGTAACGGTTTAGGAAAAGGCCGTGAAGCTTTCTTT,CASSNGLGKGREAFF
TRBV2,TRBD2,once,TRBJ2-1,TGTGCCAGCATGAAAGCGGGAGGGTCCGATGAGCAGTTCTTC,CASMKAGGSDEQFF
TRBV12-3/TRBV12-4,TRBD1,-,TRBJ2-2,TGTGCCAGCAAGCGGACAGGGGAACCCGGGGAGCTGTTTTTT,CASKRTGEPGELFF
TRBV6-5,TRBD2,medium-sized,TRBJ2-7,TGTGCCAGCAGTTACTCGGCGGGGGACTTAGAGCAGTACTTC,CASSYSAGDLEQYF
TRBV29-1,TRBD1,-,TRBJ2-7,TGCAGCGATGACAGGGAATCCTACGAGCAGTACTTC,CSDDRESYEQYF
TRBV6-6,TRBD1,-,TRBJ2-2,TGTGCCAGTTGGACAGGGGGCGATTCCATTACCGGGGAGCTGTTTTTT,CASWTGGDSITGELFF
TRBV26,-,many,TRBJ2-4,TGTGCCAGCAGACCCGCGGGGCGGGGGCGGCTCAAAAACATTCAGTACTTC,CASRPAGRGRLKNIQYF
TRBV7-6,TRBD1,many,TRBJ1-6,TGTGCCAGCAGCTTAGCTCCTGGACAGGGTCTATATTCACCCCTCCACTTT,CASSLAPGQGLYSPLHF
TRBV20-1,TRBD1,few,TRBJ2-7,TGCAGTGCTAGAGATAGAGACAGGGTAAACGAGCAGTACTTC,CSARDRDRVNEQYF